The entry that follows covers one T cell receptor beta chain sequence. Its antigen is unknown. TCRdb reanalysed the 5' RACE reads using MiXCR and keeps one entry per CDR3 protein. The sample consists of roughly 450,000 distinct CDR3 sequences, approximately 18% of them appearing once. The data are from a study of T-cell memory formation after mild COVID-19. General study findings and limits: A balance of CD4 and CD8 characterized clones contracting day 15 to 85, whereas later expanders leaned CD4+.

V lost 8 bases and J lost 5; bases outside the gene matches: 9. This CDR3 is built from 13 residues. In germline, CDR1 is SNHLY, CDR2 FYNNEI. The chain employs TRBV2 and TRBJ2-7; 7 nucleotides match TRBD2. Sequencing used PBMCs or a T cell subset sorted from them (not recorded which). The source of this sequence is an adult woman who had mild COVID-19 (a few samples of this study predate the infection). Cell type and time point are not known. The CDR3 region is CASGRRERNEQYF. The CDR3 DNA follows: TGTGCCAGCGGAAGGCGGGAGAGAAACGAGCAGTACTTC.